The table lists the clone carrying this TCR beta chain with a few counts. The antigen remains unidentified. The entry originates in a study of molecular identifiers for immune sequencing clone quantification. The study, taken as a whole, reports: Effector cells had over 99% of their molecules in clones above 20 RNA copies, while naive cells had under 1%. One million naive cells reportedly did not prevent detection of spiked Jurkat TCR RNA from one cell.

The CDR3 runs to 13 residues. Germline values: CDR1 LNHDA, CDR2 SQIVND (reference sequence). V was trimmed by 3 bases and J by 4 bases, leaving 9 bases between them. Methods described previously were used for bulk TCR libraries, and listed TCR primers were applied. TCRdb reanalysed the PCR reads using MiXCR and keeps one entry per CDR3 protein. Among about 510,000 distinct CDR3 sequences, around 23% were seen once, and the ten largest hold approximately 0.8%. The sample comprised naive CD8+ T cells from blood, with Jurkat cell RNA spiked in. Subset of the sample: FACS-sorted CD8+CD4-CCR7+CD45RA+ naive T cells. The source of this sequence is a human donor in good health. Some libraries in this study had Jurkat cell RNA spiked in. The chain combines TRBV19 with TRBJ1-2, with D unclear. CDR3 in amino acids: CASSMGMVYGYTF. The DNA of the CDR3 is TGTGCCAGTAGTATGGGGATGGTCTATGGCTACACCTTC.